Below, 16 T cell receptor beta chains from the same sample are listed, as sequenced in a study of blood T cell repertoires in COVID-19. Measured with immunoSEQ multiplex PCR; TCRdb has only the in-frame clones, and not every one. The sample lists tens of thousands of clones; 88% were seen once. Sample: peripheral blood. The source is a woman between 65 and 79 years old with active COVID-19.

The rearrangement links TRBV11-3 to TRBJ2-1, with 13 positions matching TRBD2. This CDR3 spans 13 amino acids. Unmatched junction bases numbered 9, after V lost 10 bases and J lost 12 bases. Germline V gene data show CDR1 as SGHNT and CDR2 as YENEEA. In DNA form, the CDR3 reads TGTGCCACCGGACTAGCGGGGGACAGGGGGCAGTTCTTC. Translating gives CATGLAGDRGQFF.

This clone was seen more than once but under ten times. Other DNA variants within this sample encode the same CDR3. This sequence joins TRBV28 and TRBJ1-2; D possibly corresponds to TRBD1 (5 bases). The CDR3 contains 11 residues. The germline gives CDR1 MDHEN, CDR2 SYDVKM. V lost 5 bases and J lost 8, with 9 bases in between. The DNA for the CDR3 is TGTGCCAGCAGTCCAGGGTACGGCTACACCTTC. It yields the protein CASSPGYGYTF.

The rearrangement joins TRBV5-1 to TRBJ2-7; 13 positions match TRBD2. The CDR3 length is 16 residues. Germline CDR1 SGHRS, CDR2 YFSETQ. V lost 4 bases and J lost 2; bases outside the gene matches: 6. The CDR3 nucleotides read TGCGCCAGCAGCCCGCGGACTAGCGGGGGACCCTACGAGCAGTACTTC. This codes for CASSPRTSGGPYEQYF. Filled out from reference TRBV5-1 and TRBJ2-7, the complete variable domain reads KAGVTQTPRYLIKTRGQQVTLSCSPISGHRSVSWYQQTPGQGLQFLFEYFSETQRNKGNFPGRFSGRQFSNSRSEMNVSTLELGDSALYLCASSPRTSGGPYEQYFGPGTRLTVT.

The chain joins TRBV7-2 to TRBJ2-3; D is possibly TRBD2 (5 bases). CDR1 SGHTA and CDR2 FQGNSA come from the germline V gene. This CDR3 comprises 15 residues. V was clipped by 1 base and J by 2 bases, with 10 bases between them. CDR3 loop: CASSLDPGTTDTQYF. In nucleotides, the CDR3 is TGTGCCAGCAGCTTAGACCCGGGAACCACAGATACGCAGTATTTT.

This clone was counted only a few times. The chain has TRBV6-5 and TRBJ2-5; 9 positions agree with TRBD2. V trimming: 0 bases; J trimming: 5 bases; junction bases outside the gene matches: 4. Germline V lookup: CDR1 MNHEY, CDR2 SVGAGI. The CDR3 contains 15 residues. The CDR3 DNA reads TGTGCCAGCAGTTACTCCGGCGGGGGGGCGGAGACCCAGTACTTC. Translation gives CASSYSGGGAETQYF.

The chain has TRBV11-2 and TRBJ2-5, with TRBD2 identical over 7 bases. With 6 bases clipped from V and 5 bases from J, the junction kept 9 bases outside the gene matches. The CDR3 runs 14 residues. Germline V gives CDR1 SGHAT, CDR2 FQNNGV. The CDR3 loop is CASRKRGLGETQYF. CDR3 sequence (DNA): TGTGCCAGCAGAAAGCGGGGCCTTGGGGAGACCCAGTACTTC.

This chain links TRBV5-1 with TRBJ2-5, with D perhaps matching TRBD1 (5 bases). Germline CDR1 reads SGHRS; CDR2 reads YFSETQ. The CDR3 has 14 residues. V was cut by 3 bases and J by 2 bases, with 11 bases left in between. The CDR3 DNA reads as TGCGCCAGCAGCTCCGACAGTACACAAGAGACCCAGTACTTC. Its translation is CASSSDSTQETQYF.

The V call is TRBV28, the J call TRBJ1-3, with 7 bases lining up with TRBD1. The CDR3 has 13 amino acids. V gave up 7 bases and J gave up 9 bases; unmatched junction bases: 9. Germline V CDR1 and CDR2: MDHEN, SYDVKM. CDR3 amino acids: CASTTQGVSTIYF. In DNA form, the CDR3 reads TGTGCCAGCACCACGCAGGGGGTATCCACCATATATTTT.

J is TRBJ2-7 and V is TRBV11-3; 9 nucleotides line up with TRBD1. Germline assignment: CDR1 SGHNT and CDR2 YENEEA. J lost 12 bases, V lost 1 base, and 4 bases had no gene match. This CDR3 contains 12 residues. The CDR3 coding sequence is TGTGCCAGCAGCTTAGGGGGGACAGGGACGTACTTC. Amino acid sequence: CASSLGGTGTYF.

V usage is TRBV6-5 and J usage is TRBJ2-1, with a weak D call TRBD2 (5 bases). The CDR3 loop spans 13 amino acids. Trimming took 7 bases from V and 6 from J, leaving 13 bases between them. Germline V CDR1 and CDR2: MNHEY, SVGAGI. CDR3: CASTTRGINEQFF. The CDR3 bases are TGTGCCAGCACGACTCGGGGAATCAATGAGCAGTTCTTC.

The genes are TRBV21-1 and TRBJ2-4; the DNA was not used to check the table's D call, TRBD1. TRBV21-1 is deemed a pseudogene. The CDR3 is 11 residues long. CDR3 DNA: TGTGCCAGCAGCAGCCGGGACAGGGACTACTTC. The encoded protein is CASSSRDRDYF.

The chain employs TRBV6-6 and TRBJ2-5, with D perhaps matching TRBD1 (6 bases). The germline V gene has CDR1 MNHNY and CDR2 SVGAGI (reference sequence). Between the trimmed V and J ends, which lost 0 bases and 7 bases, there was a span of 18 bases. The CDR3 extends over 16 amino acids. This chain's CDR3 is CASSYSLQGVVGTQYF. The DNA of the CDR3 is TGTGCCAGCAGTTACTCGTTACAGGGCGTAGTGGGGACCCAGTACTTC.

This clone occurred a few times. At one of its ends the junction is not consistent with the germline gene, which may arise from a read error. The CDR3 nucleotides read TGTGCCAGCAGCGGACCCGCCGGGACTAGCGCCTTTTTT. Its translation is CASSGPAGTSAFF. The rearrangement links TRBV9 to TRBJ2-3; 10 bases fit TRBD2. This CDR3 comprises 13 residues. Germline CDR1 is SGDLS and CDR2 is YYNGEE.

This chain connects TRBV28 to TRBJ1-5; D uncertain. Germline values: CDR1 MDHEN, CDR2 SYDVKM. The CDR3 contains 16 residues. V was clipped by 3 bases and J by 5 bases, with 17 bases between them. CDR3 sequence: CASSFGPHGDDQPQHF. CDR3 sequence (DNA): TGTGCCAGCAGTTTTGGTCCACACGGGGATGATCAGCCCCAGCATTTT.

The chain couples TRBV20-1 to TRBJ1-1, with TRBD1 as a possible D gene (5 bases). From germline, CDR1 is DFQATT and CDR2 SNEGSKA (reference sequence). V lost 3 bases and J lost 5, with 19 bases in between. The CDR3 sequence is 15 residues long. CDR3 DNA: TGCAGTGCTAGTGGGTTGGGCAGGGCCCGGACTGAAGCTTTCTTT. Residues: CSASGLGRARTEAFF.

This chain connects TRBV19 to TRBJ1-5; possibly TRBD1 for D (6 bases). This CDR3 spans 15 amino acids. The germline V gene encodes CDR1 LNHDA and CDR2 SQIVND (reference sequence). The V end lost 4 bases, the J end lost 0 bases, and 10 bases lay between the germline ends. The CDR3 region has the DNA TGTGCCAGTAGTAGGGGACAAGTTAGCAATCAGCCCCAGCATTTT. Protein: CASSRGQVSNQPQHF.